This T cell receptor (beta chain) was sequenced during a study of T cell responses to AZD1222 COVID-19 vaccine. Whole-study findings and limits: Targeting of unmutated variant regions was reportedly seen in nearly half of spike-specific TCRs.

Trimming cost V 4 bases and J 4 bases, with 10 bases left between them. This CDR3 is 13 amino acids long. CDR1 and CDR2 (germline): MGHDK, SYGVNS. Data came from immunoSEQ multiplex PCR; TCRdb stores just in-frame clones and leaves some out. The sample has some 150,000 clones; around 88% are singletons. Concerning this clone itself: Its antigen is as yet unknown.

This sequence originates from an adult in good health. The source was peripheral blood, collected on day 0 of AZD1222 vaccination. This chain uses TRBV25-1 with TRBJ2-5; D perhaps matches TRBD1 (5 bases). The CDR3 region is CASSVAGRETQYF. CDR3 DNA: TGTGCCAGCAGTGTAGCAGGGCGAGAGACCCAGTACTTC.